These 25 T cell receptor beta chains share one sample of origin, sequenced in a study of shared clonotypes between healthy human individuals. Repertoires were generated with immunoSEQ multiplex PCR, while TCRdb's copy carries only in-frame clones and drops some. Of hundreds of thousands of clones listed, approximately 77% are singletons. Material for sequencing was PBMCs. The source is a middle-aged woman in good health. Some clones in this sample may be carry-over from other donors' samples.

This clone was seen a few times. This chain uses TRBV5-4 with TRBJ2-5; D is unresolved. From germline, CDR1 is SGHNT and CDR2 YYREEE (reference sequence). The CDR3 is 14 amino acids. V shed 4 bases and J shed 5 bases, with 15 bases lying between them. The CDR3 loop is CASSPRGVTETQYF. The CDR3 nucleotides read TGTGCCAGCAGCCCGCGTGGTGTAACCGAGACCCAGTACTTC.

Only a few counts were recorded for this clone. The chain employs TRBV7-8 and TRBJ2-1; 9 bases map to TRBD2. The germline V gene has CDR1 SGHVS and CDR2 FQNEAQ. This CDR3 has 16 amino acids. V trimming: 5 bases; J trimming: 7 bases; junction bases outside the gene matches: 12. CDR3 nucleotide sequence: TGTGCCAGCAGCCCTCGTCGTAGCGGGAGTTGGAATGAGCAGTTCTTC. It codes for CASSPRRSGSWNEQFF. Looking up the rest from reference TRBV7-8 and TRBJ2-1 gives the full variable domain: GAGVSQSPRYKVAKRGQDVALRCDPISGHVSLFWYQQALGQGPEFLTYFQNEAQLDKSGLPSDRFFAERPEGSVSTLKIQRTQQEDSAVYLCASSPRRSGSWNEQFFGPGTRLTVL.

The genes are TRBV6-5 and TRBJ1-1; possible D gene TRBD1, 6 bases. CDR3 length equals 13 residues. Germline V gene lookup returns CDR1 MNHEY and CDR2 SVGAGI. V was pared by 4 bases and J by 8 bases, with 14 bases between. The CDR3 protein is CASSFNRGGEAFF. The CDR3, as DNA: TGTGCCAGCAGTTTCAACAGAGGGGGGGAAGCTTTCTTT.

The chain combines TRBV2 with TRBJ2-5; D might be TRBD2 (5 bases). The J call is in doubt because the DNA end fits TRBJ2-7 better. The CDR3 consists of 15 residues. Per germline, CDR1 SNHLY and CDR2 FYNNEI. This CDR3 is CASSDRRETRYEQYF. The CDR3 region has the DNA TGTGCCAGCAGTGACCGACGGGAAACTCGTTACGAGCAGTACTTC.

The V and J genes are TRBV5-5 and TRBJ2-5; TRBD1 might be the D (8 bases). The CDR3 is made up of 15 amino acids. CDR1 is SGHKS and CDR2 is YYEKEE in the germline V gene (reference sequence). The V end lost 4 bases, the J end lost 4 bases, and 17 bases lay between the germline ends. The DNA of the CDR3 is TGTGCCAGCAGCAGGACAGGGAGGGTATTAGAGACCCAGTACTTC. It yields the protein CASSRTGRVLETQYF.

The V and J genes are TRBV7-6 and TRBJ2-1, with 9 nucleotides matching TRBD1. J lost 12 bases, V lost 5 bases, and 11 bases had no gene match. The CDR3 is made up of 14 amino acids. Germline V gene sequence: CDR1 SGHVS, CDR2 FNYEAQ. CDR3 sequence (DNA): TGTGCCAGCAGCGGTGGGACAGGGATTGTCGGGCAGTTCTTC. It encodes CASSGGTGIVGQFF.

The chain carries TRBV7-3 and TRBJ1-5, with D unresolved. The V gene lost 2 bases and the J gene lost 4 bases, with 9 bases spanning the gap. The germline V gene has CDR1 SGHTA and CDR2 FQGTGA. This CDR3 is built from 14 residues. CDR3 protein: CASSLGRGNQPQHF. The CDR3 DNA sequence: TGTGCCAGCAGCTTAGGTAGAGGGAATCAGCCCCAGCATTTT.

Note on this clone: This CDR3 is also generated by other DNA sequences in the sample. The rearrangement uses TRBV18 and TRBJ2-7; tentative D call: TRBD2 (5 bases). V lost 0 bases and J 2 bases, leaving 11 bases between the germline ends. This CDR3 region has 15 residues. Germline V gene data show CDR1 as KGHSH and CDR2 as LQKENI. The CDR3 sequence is CASSPPGRAPYEQYF. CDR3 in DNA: TGTGCCAGCTCACCACCTGGGCGGGCCCCCTACGAGCAGTACTTC.

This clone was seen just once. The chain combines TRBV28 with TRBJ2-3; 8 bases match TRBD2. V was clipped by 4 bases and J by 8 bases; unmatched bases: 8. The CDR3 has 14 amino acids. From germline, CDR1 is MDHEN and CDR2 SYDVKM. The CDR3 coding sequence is TGTGCCAGCAGTTCCGGACTAGCCTCGGGTACGCAGTATTTT. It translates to CASSSGLASGTQYF.

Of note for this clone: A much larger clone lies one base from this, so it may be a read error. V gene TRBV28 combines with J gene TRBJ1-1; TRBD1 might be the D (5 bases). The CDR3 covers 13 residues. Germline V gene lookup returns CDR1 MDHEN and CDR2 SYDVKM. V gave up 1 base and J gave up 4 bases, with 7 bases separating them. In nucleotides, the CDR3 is TGTGCCAGCAGTTTATACGGGGGCACTGAAGCTTTCTTT. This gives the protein CASSLYGGTEAFF.

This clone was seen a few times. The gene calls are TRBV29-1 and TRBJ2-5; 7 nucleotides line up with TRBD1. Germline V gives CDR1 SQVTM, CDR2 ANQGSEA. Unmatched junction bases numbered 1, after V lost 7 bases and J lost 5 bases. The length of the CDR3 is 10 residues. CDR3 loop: CSAQGETQYF. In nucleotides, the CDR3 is TGCAGCGCACAGGGGGAGACCCAGTACTTC.

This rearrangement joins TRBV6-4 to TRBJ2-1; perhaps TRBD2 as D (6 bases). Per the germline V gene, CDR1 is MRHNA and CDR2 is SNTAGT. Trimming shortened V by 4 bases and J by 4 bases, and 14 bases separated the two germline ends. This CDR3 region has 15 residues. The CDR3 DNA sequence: TGTGCCAGCAGTGCGCGGACTACCACTTACAATGAGCAGTTCTTC. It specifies CASSARTTTYNEQFF.

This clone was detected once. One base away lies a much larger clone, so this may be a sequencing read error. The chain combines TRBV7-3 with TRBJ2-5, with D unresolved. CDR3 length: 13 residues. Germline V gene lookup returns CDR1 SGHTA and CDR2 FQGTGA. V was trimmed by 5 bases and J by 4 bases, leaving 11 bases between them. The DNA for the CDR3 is TGTGCCAGCAGCCTCCCAGCTTCAGAGACCCAGTACTTC. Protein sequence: CASSLPASETQYF.

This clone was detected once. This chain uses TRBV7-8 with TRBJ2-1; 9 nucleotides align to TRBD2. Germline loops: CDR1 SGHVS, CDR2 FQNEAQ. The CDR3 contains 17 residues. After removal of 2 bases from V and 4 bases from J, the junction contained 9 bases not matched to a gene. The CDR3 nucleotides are TGTGCCAGCAGCTTAAGGCCAGTTACTAGCGGGTACAATGAGCAGTTCTTC. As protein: CASSLRPVTSGYNEQFF.

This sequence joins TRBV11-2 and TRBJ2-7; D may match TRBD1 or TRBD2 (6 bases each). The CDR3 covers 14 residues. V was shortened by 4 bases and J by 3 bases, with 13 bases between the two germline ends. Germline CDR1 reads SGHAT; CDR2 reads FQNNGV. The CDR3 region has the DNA TGTGCCAGCAGCTGGGGGCGGGAAGTCTACGAGCAGTACTTC. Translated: CASSWGREVYEQYF.

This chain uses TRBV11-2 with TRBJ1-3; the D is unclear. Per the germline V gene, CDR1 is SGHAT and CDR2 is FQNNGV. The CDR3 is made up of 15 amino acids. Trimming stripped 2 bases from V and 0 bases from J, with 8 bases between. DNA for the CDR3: TGTGCCAGCAGCTTATACGTGAGCTCTGGAAACACCATATATTTT. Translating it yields CASSLYVSSGNTIYF. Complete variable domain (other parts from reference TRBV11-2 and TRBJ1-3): EAGVAQSPRYKIIEKRQSVAFWCNPISGHATLYWYQQILGQGPKLLIQFQNNGVVDDSQLPKDRFSAERLKGVDSTLKIQPAKLEDSAVYLCASSLYVSSGNTIYFGEGSWLTVV.

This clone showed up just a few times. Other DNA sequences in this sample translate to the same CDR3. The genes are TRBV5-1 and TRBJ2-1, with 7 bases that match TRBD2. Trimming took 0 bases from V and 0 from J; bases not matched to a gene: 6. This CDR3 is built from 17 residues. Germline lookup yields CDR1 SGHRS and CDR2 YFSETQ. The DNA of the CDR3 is TGCGCCAGCAGCTTGGAGGCTAGCGGAAGCTCCTACAATGAGCAGTTCTTC. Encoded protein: CASSLEASGSSYNEQFF.

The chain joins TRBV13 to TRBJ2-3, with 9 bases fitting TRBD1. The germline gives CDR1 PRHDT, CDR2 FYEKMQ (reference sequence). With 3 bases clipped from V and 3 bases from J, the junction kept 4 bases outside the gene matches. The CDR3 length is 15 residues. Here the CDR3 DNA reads TGTGCCAGCAGCTTCGGGACAGGGCCGACAGATACGCAGTATTTT. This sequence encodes CASSFGTGPTDTQYF.

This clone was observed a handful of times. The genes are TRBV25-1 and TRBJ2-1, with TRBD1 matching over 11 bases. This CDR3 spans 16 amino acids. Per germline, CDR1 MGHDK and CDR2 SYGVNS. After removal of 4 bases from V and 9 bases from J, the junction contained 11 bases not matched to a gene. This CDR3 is CASSGPGTGGLGEQFF. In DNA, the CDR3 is TGTGCCAGCAGTGGACCCGGGACAGGGGGGTTAGGTGAGCAGTTCTTC.

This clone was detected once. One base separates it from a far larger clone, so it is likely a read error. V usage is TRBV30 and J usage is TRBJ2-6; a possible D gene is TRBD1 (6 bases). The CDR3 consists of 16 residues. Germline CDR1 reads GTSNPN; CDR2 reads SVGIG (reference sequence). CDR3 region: CAWSKLWGPGADVLTF. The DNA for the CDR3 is TGTGCCTGGAGTAAATTATGGGGGCCTGGGGCCGACGTCCTGACTTTC. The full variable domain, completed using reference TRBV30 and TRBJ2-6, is SQTIHQWPATLVQPVGSPLSLECTVEGTSNPNLYWYRQAAGRGLQLLFYSVGIGQISSEVPQNLSASRPQDRQFILSSKKLLLSDSGFYLCAWSKLWGPGADVLTFGAGSRLTVL.

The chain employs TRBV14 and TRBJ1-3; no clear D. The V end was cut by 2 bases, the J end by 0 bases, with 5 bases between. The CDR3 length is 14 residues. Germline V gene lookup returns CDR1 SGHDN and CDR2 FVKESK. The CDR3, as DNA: TGTGCCAGCAGCCAAACTTTCTCTGGAAACACCATATATTTT. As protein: CASSQTFSGNTIYF.

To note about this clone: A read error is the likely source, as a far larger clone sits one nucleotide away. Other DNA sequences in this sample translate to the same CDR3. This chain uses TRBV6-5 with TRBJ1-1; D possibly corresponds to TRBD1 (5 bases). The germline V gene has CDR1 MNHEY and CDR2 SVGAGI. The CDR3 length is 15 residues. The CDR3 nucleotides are TGTGCCAGCAGCTACTCGGGACGGGCGAACACTGAAGCTTTCTTT. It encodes CASSYSGRANTEAFF.

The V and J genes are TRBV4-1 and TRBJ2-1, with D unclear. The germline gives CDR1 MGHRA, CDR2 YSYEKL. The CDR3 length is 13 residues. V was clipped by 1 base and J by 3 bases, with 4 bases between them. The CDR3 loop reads CASSQASYNEQFF. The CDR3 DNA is TGCGCCAGCAGCCAAGCTAGCTACAATGAGCAGTTCTTC.

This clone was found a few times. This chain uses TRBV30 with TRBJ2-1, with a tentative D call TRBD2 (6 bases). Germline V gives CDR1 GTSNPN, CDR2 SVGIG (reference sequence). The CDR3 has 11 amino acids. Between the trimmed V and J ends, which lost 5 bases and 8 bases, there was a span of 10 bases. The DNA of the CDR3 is TGTGCCTGGGGAGGGGTCCATGAGCAGTTCTTC. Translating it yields CAWGGVHEQFF.

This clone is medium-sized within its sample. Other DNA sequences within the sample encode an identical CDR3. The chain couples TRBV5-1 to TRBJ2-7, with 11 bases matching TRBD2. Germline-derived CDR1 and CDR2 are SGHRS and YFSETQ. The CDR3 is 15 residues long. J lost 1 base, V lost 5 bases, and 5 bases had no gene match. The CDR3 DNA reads TGCGCCAGCAGTACTAGCGGGAGTAGATCCTACGAGCAGTACTTC. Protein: CASSTSGSRSYEQYF. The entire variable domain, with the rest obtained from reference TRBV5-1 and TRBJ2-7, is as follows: KAGVTQTPRYLIKTRGQQVTLSCSPISGHRSVSWYQQTPGQGLQFLFEYFSETQRNKGNFPGRFSGRQFSNSRSEMNVSTLELGDSALYLCASSTSGSRSYEQYFGPGTRLTVT.